This is a list of T cell receptor beta chains from one sample in a study of regulatory T cells in long-lasting Graves disease. Each CDR3 protein is one row after TCRdb ran MiXCR on the multiplex PCR reads. In the table there are 200,000 to 250,000 distinct CDR3 sequences, 18% of which are singletons. Sample: peripheral blood mononuclear cells (PBMCs), taken at new diagnosis, from a patient treated with antithyroid drugs. These receptors were obtained from a female donor with Graves disease. Each CDR3 is given with its conserved first and last residue. A D gene is named only where the DNA matches it firmly. Size values are once, few and many counts, or a class for expanded clones, and some rows have none.

d_gene,v_gene,j_gene,abundance,CDR3nt,CDR3aa
TRBD2,TRBV29-1,TRBJ2-3,many,TGCAGCGCCTACCTAGCGGGAGGGCCTCCAGATACGCAGTATTTT,CSAYLAGGPPDTQYF
.,TRBV9,TRBJ2-2,few,TGTGCCAGCAGCGTTAACCCTCTAAACACCGGGGAGCTGTTTTTT,CASSVNPLNTGELFF
TRBD2,TRBV15,TRBJ2-1,many,TGTGCCACCAGCGGACTGAGACTAGCGGGGAACAATGAGCAGTTCTTC,CATSGLRLAGNNEQFF
.,TRBV20-1,TRBJ1-2,many,TGCAGTGCTCCCGACCTCGGACAGTCTAACTATGGCTACACCTTC,CSAPDLGQSNYGYTF
.,TRBV7-3,TRBJ2-1,many,TGTGCCAGCAGCTTTTCGAATTCGGCTGAGCAGTTCTTC,CASSFSNSAEQFF
TRBD2,TRBV2,TRBJ2-3,few,TGTGCCAGAACGACCGGGACTAGCGGGTACACAGATACGCAGTATTTT,CARTTGTSGYTDTQYF
TRBD1,TRBV28,TRBJ1-2,many,TGTGCCAGCAGACAGGGGGTCCCTAACTATGGCTACACCTTC,CASRQGVPNYGYTF
.,TRBV11-2,TRBJ1-2,many,TGTGCCAGCAGCTTAGATCTGACAGTTTATGGCTATGGCTACACCTTC,CASSLDLTVYGYGYTF
TRBD1,TRBV12-3/TRBV12-4,TRBJ2-1,many,TGTGCCAGCAGCAGCAGGGGGCCACAGTTCTTC,CASSSRGPQFF
.,TRBV19,TRBJ2-5,many,TGTGCCAGTAGTATCCAGACTAGGGGAGAGACCCAGTACTTC,CASSIQTRGETQYF
TRBD1,TRBV7-2,TRBJ1-6,.,TGTGCCAGCAGCTTATCGACAGGGGCGTATAATTCACCCCTCCACTTT,CASSLSTGAYNSPLHF
TRBD2,TRBV18,TRBJ2-1,many,TGTGCCAGCTCACCACCTATAGCGGGAGCCACCCGGCACTTCTTC,CASSPPIAGATRHFF
.,TRBV12-3/TRBV12-4,TRBJ1-1,.,TGTGCCAGCAGTGAACAGGGAGGCACTGAAGCTTTCTTT,CASSEQGGTEAFF
.,TRBV9,TRBJ2-1,many,TGTGCCAGCAGCGTAGCTCAAGGGTGGCGGGAGCAGTTCTTC,CASSVAQGWREQFF
TRBD2,TRBV24-1,TRBJ2-2,many,TGTGCCACCAGTGATCCCCCCCCTAGCGGGGGCACCGGGGAGCTGTTTTTT,CATSDPPPSGGTGELFF
.,TRBV5-1,TRBJ2-7,many,TGCGCCAGCAGCGGGGACGGTGCCTACGAGCAGTACTTC,CASSGDGAYEQYF
.,TRBV20-1,TRBJ1-4,many,TGCAGTGCTAGAGATTGGGGTACTGCAACTAATGAAAAACTGTTTTTT,CSARDWGTATNEKLFF
TRBD2,TRBV11-3,TRBJ2-1,many,TGTGCCAGCAGCTTTCTAGCGGTGGCGGATGAGCAGTTCTTC,CASSFLAVADEQFF
.,TRBV2,TRBJ2-1,.,TGTGCCAGCACCCCGGACGGGTACAATGAGCAGTTCTTC,CASTPDGYNEQFF
TRBD1,TRBV7-2,TRBJ2-5,many,TGTGCCAGCAGCTTTCTGGCCGCGACAGGGATAGGAGAGACCCAGTACTTC,CASSFLAATGIGETQYF
TRBD2,TRBV7-9,TRBJ2-1,.,TGTGCCACCCAGTCCAGCGGGACTTACAATGAGCAGTTCTTC,CATQSSGTYNEQFF
.,TRBV19,TRBJ1-5,few,TGTGCCAGTAGAACAGCGGTGTCGGAGCCCCAGCATTTT,CASRTAVSEPQHF
.,TRBV9,TRBJ1-5,many,TGTGCCAGCAGCGTAGACTGGGATCAGCCCCAGCATTTT,CASSVDWDQPQHF
TRBD2,TRBV5-1,TRBJ2-5,.,TGCGCCAGCAGCTCGGGACTAGCGGGACGCGAGACCCAGTACTTC,CASSSGLAGRETQYF
.,TRBV24-1,TRBJ2-1,many,TGTGCCACCAGTGATGCCACCTGGTCTGCTGGTGAGCAGTTCTTC,CATSDATWSAGEQFF
TRBD1,TRBV13,TRBJ1-1,few,TGTGCCAGCAGCTTCGGACAGGGGTGGAACACTGAAGCTTTCTTT,CASSFGQGWNTEAFF
.,TRBV18,TRBJ2-1,many,TGTGCCAGCTTTGGCAGCGGGTCGAATGAGCAGTTCTTC,CASFGSGSNEQFF
.,TRBV6-2/TRBV6-3,TRBJ2-1,many,TGTGCCAGTGGCATCCGGGGCAATGAGCAGTTCTTC,CASGIRGNEQFF
.,TRBV10-3,TRBJ1-3,many,TGTGCCATCAACCCAGGATCGGGAAACACCATATATTTT,CAINPGSGNTIYF